A selection of T cell receptor beta chains follows, all from one sample in a study of T cells in Graves' hyperthyroidism and ophthalmopathy. MiXCR was run by TCRdb on the multiplex PCR reads, yielding one entry per CDR3 protein. The sample holds roughly 500,000 distinct CDR3 sequences, 40% to 50% seen once. Sequenced: peripheral blood or thyroid tissue (not recorded which). Every receptor here comes from an adult woman with Graves' disease, either hyperthyroidism or ophthalmopathy (not recorded which). Both conserved end residues are part of each CDR3. D genes are given only for firm matches.

>15|TRBD1|TRBJ1-2|TRBV7-9
CASSSPGQGRYGYTF
>15|NA|TRBJ2-6|TRBV6-5
CASSYSDSGANVLTF
>15|TRBD2|TRBJ2-7|TRBV2
CASTTSSGGPREQYF
>14|NA|TRBJ2-5|TRBV20-1
CSGVGGAVSETQYF
>18|NA|TRBJ2-6|TRBV7-9
CASSLRGRGVSGANVLTF
>13|NA|TRBJ1-5|TRBV10-3
CAMAPGVEQPQHF
>15|NA|TRBJ1-2|TRBV10-3
CAISESRASNYGYTF
>14|NA|TRBJ1-4|TRBV12-3/TRBV12-4
CASSYREGNEKLFF
>16|NA|TRBJ2-2|TRBV5-1
CASSLGQGGTTGELFF
>14|NA|TRBJ1-1|TRBV20-1
CSVYRAPTNTEAFF
>14|TRBD2|TRBJ2-7|TRBV9
CASSARLATGEQYF